The clone carrying this T cell receptor beta chain was recorded once. In the original workflow: Scientists estimated how many nucleated cells there were by amplifying reference gene primers. Some clones are missing from TCRdb's copy, which holds only in-frame ones; the method was immunoSEQ multiplex PCR. The V and J calls and the clone size are those of that table, but D and trimming were determined from the DNA. The repertoire consists of around 250,000 clones, with around 85% occurring once and the leading ten covering 1.5% to 2%. The data were obtained in a study of blood T cell repertoires in COVID-19. Study overall: Sample material is recorded as cDNA or gDNA derived from T cells, B-cell-depleted T cells, or PBMCs.

Cohort placement rested on clinical history that participants reported themselves. V was pared by 4 bases and J by 2 bases, with 5 bases of the junction left unmatched. The CDR3 is 14 amino acids. Germline assignment: CDR1 SGHRS and CDR2 YFSETQ. The sequenced sample consisted of PBMCs or T cells enriched from blood (not recorded which). The rearrangement links TRBV5-1 to TRBJ2-5; TRBD1 agrees at 7 bases. The receptor comes from a woman aged 50 to 60 who had recovered from COVID-19. The CDR3 DNA is TGCGCCAGCAGCCGGGACAGAAGACAAGAGACCCAGTACTTC. Translating it yields CASSRDRRQETQYF.